These T cell receptor beta chains were read from a single sample in a study of identical twins. TCRdb re-called the 5' RACE reads through MiXCR, storing one row per CDR3 protein. This sample has 450,000 or so distinct CDR3 sequences, with 14% found just once. These data also featured in a second study, about yellow fever vaccine responses in identical twins.

The material sequenced was CD4+ T cells sorted from blood. Receptor source: a young woman in good health. CDR3s include the opening cysteine and the closing phenylalanine or tryptophan. A D gene is named only where the DNA matches it firmly. Only part of the rows carry a size: once, few, many, or a class if the clone is expanded.

V	size	J	D	CDR3	DNA
TRBV7-9	many	TRBJ2-5	-	CASSLQAQETQYF	TGTGCCAGCAGCCTACAGGCCCAAGAGACCCAGTACTTC
TRBV21-1	few	TRBJ2-7	-	CASSGWGRGFPYEQYF	TGTGCCAGCAGCGGTTGGGGGAGGGGATTCCCCTACGAGCAGTACTTC
TRBV27	-	TRBJ2-5	TRBD1	CASSSWGQGGETQYF	TGTGCCAGCAGTTCCTGGGGACAGGGGGGAGAGACCCAGTACTTC
TRBV20-1	few	TRBJ2-5	-	CSEKDSRKQETQYF	TGCAGTGAAAAGGACTCACGTAAACAAGAGACCCAGTACTTC
TRBV27	many	TRBJ2-7	-	CASTSSPLPIRTYEQYF	TGTGCCAGCACCTCCTCTCCTCTGCCAATACGAACATACGAGCAGTACTTC
TRBV29-1	medium-sized	TRBJ1-1	TRBD1	CSAWDRGETEAFF	TGCAGCGCTTGGGACAGGGGGGAAACTGAAGCTTTCTTT
TRBV6-1	-	TRBJ2-7	-	CASRTPGRERREQYF	TGTGCCAGCAGGACCCCCGGTCGGGAAAGGCGCGAGCAGTACTTC
TRBV11-2	-	TRBJ2-5	-	CASSLGVEETQYF	TGTGCCAGCAGCTTAGGGGTCGAAGAGACCCAGTACTTC
TRBV7-3	-	TRBJ2-3	-	CASSLLPSDTQYF	TGTGCCAGCAGCTTATTACCCTCAGATACGCAGTATTTT
TRBV3-1	few	TRBJ2-5	-	CASSQGPLQETQYF	TGTGCCAGCAGCCAGGGACCGTTACAAGAGACCCAGTACTTC
TRBV7-9	few	TRBJ1-4	-	CASSLGQPALEKLFF	TGTGCCAGCAGCTTAGGCCAGCCTGCTTTGGAAAAACTGTTTTTT
TRBV28	few	TRBJ2-3	TRBD1	CASNHLGTGGPDTQYF	TGTGCCAGCAACCACCTGGGGACAGGGGGTCCAGATACGCAGTATTTT
TRBV18	-	TRBJ2-3	-	CASSPLAPSTDTQYF	TGTGCCAGCTCACCACTAGCCCCTAGCACAGATACGCAGTATTTT
TRBV5-8	few	TRBJ1-1	TRBD1	CASSSGQGVNTEAFF	TGTGCCAGCAGCTCGGGACAGGGAGTGAACACTGAAGCTTTCTTT
TRBV6-1	many	TRBJ2-3	TRBD2	CASTGLAGSTDTQYF	TGTGCCAGCACCGGACTAGCGGGGAGCACAGATACGCAGTATTTT
TRBV6-1	few	TRBJ2-3	-	CASSDRSTPDTQYF	TGTGCCAGCAGTGACAGGTCAACCCCAGATACGCAGTATTTT
TRBV10-3	-	TRBJ2-2	-	CAINGGGELFF	TGTGCCATCAACGGGGGCGGGGAGCTGTTTTTT
TRBV11-2	few	TRBJ2-2	-	CASSSRTATNTGELFF	TGTGCCAGCAGCTCCAGGACAGCGACGAACACCGGGGAGCTGTTTTTT
TRBV7-9	-	TRBJ2-7	TRBD2	CASSLQRTRSIYEQYF	TGTGCCAGCAGCTTACAAAGGACTAGGTCGATCTACGAGCAGTACTTC
TRBV6-5	few	TRBJ2-7	-	CASSLRQGLTYEQYF	TGTGCCAGCAGTTTACGACAGGGACTTACCTACGAGCAGTACTTC
TRBV5-1	-	TRBJ1-2	-	CASAGQNYGYTF	TGCGCCAGCGCTGGGCAGAACTATGGCTACACCTTC
TRBV7-6	-	TRBJ2-1	TRBD2	CASSPKYGGAAYNEQFF	TGTGCCAGCAGCCCCAAGTACGGGGGGGCCGCCTACAATGAGCAGTTCTTC
TRBV29-1	few	TRBJ2-1	TRBD2	CSVGPSGGGEQFF	TGCAGCGTTGGGCCTAGCGGGGGGGGGGAGCAGTTCTTC
TRBV7-2	many	TRBJ2-1	-	CASSNTGHYNEQFF	TGTGCCAGCAGTAATACGGGCCACTACAATGAGCAGTTCTTC
TRBV12-3/TRBV12-4	-	TRBJ1-1	-	CASSLGGLEAFF	TGTGCCAGCAGTTTGGGGGGGCTTGAAGCTTTCTTT
TRBV6-2/TRBV6-3	-	TRBJ2-7	-	CASSYVNSYEQYF	TGTGCCAGCAGTTACGTCAACTCCTACGAGCAGTACTTC
TRBV9	-	TRBJ2-7	TRBD2	CASSTSGTSYEQYF	TGTGCCAGCAGCACCAGCGGGACGTCCTACGAGCAGTACTTC
TRBV18	-	TRBJ2-1	TRBD2	CASSAPLAGIGQFF	TGTGCCAGCTCAGCCCCCCTAGCGGGAATCGGTCAGTTCTTC
TRBV9	-	TRBJ2-1	TRBD2	CASSVDLAGGVSGEQFF	TGTGCCAGCAGCGTAGACCTAGCGGGAGGAGTATCGGGTGAGCAGTTCTTC
TRBV7-9	-	TRBJ2-1	-	CASSLAGGDSYNEQFF	TGTGCCAGCAGCTTAGCCGGGGGCGATTCCTACAATGAGCAGTTCTTC
TRBV19	-	TRBJ2-5	-	CASSTNSQRETQYF	TGTGCCAGTAGCACAAACTCCCAGAGGGAGACCCAGTACTTC
TRBV7-3	few	TRBJ2-7	-	CASSQGQIYEQYF	TGTGCCAGCAGCCAAGGACAGATCTACGAGCAGTACTTC
TRBV29-1	many	TRBJ2-5	-	CSVALVVETQYF	TGCAGCGTTGCTCTGGTAGTGGAGACCCAGTACTTC
TRBV5-1	-	TRBJ2-2	-	CASSSQAGRNTGELFF	TGCGCCAGCAGCTCCCAAGCAGGGAGGAACACCGGGGAGCTGTTTTTT
TRBV2	few	TRBJ2-7	TRBD2	CASSIGGSGYEQYF	TGTGCCAGCAGTATCGGGGGGTCAGGCTACGAGCAGTACTTC
TRBV20-1	-	TRBJ2-7	TRBD2	CSARSGTRVNYEQYF	TGCAGTGCTAGATCGGGGACTAGGGTTAATTACGAGCAGTACTTC
TRBV19	many	TRBJ2-4	TRBD2	CASSRSGLASIQYF	TGTGCCAGTAGCAGATCTGGACTAGCTTCCATTCAGTACTTC
TRBV7-2	few	TRBJ2-1	-	CASSSARGDNEQFF	TGTGCCAGCAGCTCCGCCAGGGGCGACAATGAGCAGTTCTTC
TRBV10-3	few	TRBJ2-6	-	CAISDLQRISGANVLTF	TGTGCCATCAGTGACCTCCAGCGTATCTCTGGGGCCAACGTCCTGACTTTC
TRBV6-5	-	TRBJ2-7	TRBD1	CASSYSGTGISYEQYF	TGTGCCAGCAGTTACTCTGGGACAGGGATTTCCTACGAGCAGTACTTC
TRBV12-3/TRBV12-4	few	TRBJ1-5	-	CASNSGGNQPQHF	TGTGCCAGCAATTCAGGGGGCAATCAGCCCCAGCATTTT
TRBV7-2	few	TRBJ2-2	TRBD1	CASSLVAGTGGTGELFF	TGTGCCAGCAGCTTAGTGGCCGGGACAGGGGGCACCGGGGAGCTGTTTTTT
TRBV29-1	few	TRBJ2-5	TRBD1	CSTQGVRETQYF	TGCAGCACACAGGGGGTGCGGGAGACCCAGTACTTC
TRBV28	-	TRBJ2-1	-	CASKSERNYNEQFF	TGTGCCAGCAAGAGCGAGAGAAACTACAATGAGCAGTTCTTC
TRBV29-1	many	TRBJ2-5	-	CSVESGDRTKVGTQYF	TGCAGCGTTGAATCCGGTGACCGGACAAAGGTGGGGACCCAGTACTTC
TRBV5-1	-	TRBJ2-1	TRBD1	CASSYTGGNEQFF	TGCGCCAGCAGCTACACAGGGGGCAATGAGCAGTTCTTC
TRBV6-5	-	TRBJ2-5	-	CASSYRNSPGRETQYF	TGTGCCAGCAGTTACCGTAATTCCCCAGGGAGAGAGACCCAGTACTTC
TRBV5-1	few	TRBJ1-5	-	CASSFEGHSNQPQHF	TGCGCCAGCAGCTTCGAGGGCCATAGCAATCAGCCCCAGCATTTT
TRBV15	many	TRBJ2-1	-	CATSSPVTNEQFF	TGTGCCACCAGCTCCCCGGTAACGAATGAGCAGTTCTTC
TRBV28	-	TRBJ2-4	-	CASRKPGRIQYF	TGTGCCAGCAGGAAACCCGGGCGGATTCAGTACTTC
TRBV7-2	once	TRBJ1-5	-	CASSLEKGLPQHF	TGTGCCAGCAGCTTAGAGAAAGGGTTGCCCCAGCATTTT